Here is one T cell receptor beta chain with its context. The data were obtained in a study of blood T cell repertoires in COVID-19. Overall study: Some COVID-19 samples were acute and others convalescent; all came from the United States, Italy and Spain. T cells, B-cell-depleted T cells, or PBMCs supplied cDNA or gDNA.

Between the trimmed V and J ends, which lost 2 bases and 5 bases, there was a span of 12 bases. The V gene's germline CDR1 is LNHDA and CDR2 SQIVND (reference sequence). The CDR3 runs to 14 residues. In the study's own analysis: Scientists estimated how many nucleated cells there were by amplifying reference gene primers. Profiled with immunoSEQ multiplex PCR; TCRdb holds only in-frame clones, not every one. D and trimming come from the DNA, and the V and J calls and clone size come from that table. This table has tens of thousands of clones, about 85% appearing once. The TCR sequence derives from a woman aged 70-85 years with active COVID-19. The chain combines TRBV19 with TRBJ2-5; D possibly corresponds to TRBD1 (6 bases). Source material: peripheral blood. The CDR3 protein is CASSIQAGAETQYF. For the CDR3, the DNA is TGTGCCAGTAGTATACAGGCAGGGGCCGAGACCCAGTACTTC.